Described below is a single TCR beta chain sequence and its context. These data come from a study of blood T cells in healthy people across ages. For the second PCR, which ran for roughly 6 to 11 cycles, a sample-barcoded 5' primer and a J-beta primer mix were used. Each CDR3 protein gets one entry after TCRdb re-called the 5' RACE reads with MiXCR. This table has approximately 800,000 distinct CDR3 sequences, approximately 59% appearing once. Germline CDR1 and CDR2: SGHVS and FNYEAQ. CDR3 size: 15 residues. J lost 1 base, V lost 5 bases, and 6 bases had no gene match. The V gene is TRBV7-6, the J gene TRBJ2-3; 7 bases align to TRBD2. The specimen sequenced was blood. This receptor was obtained from a man aged 30 to 39 in good health. The CDR3 is CASSGTRGGTDTQYF. The CDR3 bases are TGTGCCAGCAGCGGAACCCGGGGGGGCACAGATACGCAGTATTTT.